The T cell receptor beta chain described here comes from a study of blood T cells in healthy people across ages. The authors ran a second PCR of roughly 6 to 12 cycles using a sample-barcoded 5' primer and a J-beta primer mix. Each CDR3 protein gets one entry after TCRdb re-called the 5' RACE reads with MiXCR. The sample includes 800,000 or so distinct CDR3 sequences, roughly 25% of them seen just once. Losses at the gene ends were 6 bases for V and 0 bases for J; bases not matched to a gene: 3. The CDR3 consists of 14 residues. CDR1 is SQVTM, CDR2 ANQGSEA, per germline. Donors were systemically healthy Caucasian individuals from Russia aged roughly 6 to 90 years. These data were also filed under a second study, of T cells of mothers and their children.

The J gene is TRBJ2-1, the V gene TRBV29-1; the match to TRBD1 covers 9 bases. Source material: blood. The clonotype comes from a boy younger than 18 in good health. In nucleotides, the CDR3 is TGCAGCGTGGGACAGGGAAGCTCCTACAATGAGCAGTTCTTC. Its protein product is CSVGQGSSYNEQFF.